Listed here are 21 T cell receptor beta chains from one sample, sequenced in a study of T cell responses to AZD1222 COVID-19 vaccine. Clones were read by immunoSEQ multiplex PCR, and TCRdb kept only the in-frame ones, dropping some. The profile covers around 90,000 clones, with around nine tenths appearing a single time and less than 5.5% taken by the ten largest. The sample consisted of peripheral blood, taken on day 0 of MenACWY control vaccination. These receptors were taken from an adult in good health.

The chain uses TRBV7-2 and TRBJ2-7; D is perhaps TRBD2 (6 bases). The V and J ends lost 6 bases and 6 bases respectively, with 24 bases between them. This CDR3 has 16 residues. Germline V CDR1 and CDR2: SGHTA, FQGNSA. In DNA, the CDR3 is TGTGCCAGCAGTCCTAGCGCGGCCGGGAGCCTCGGCGAGCAGTACTTC. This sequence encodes CASSPSAAGSLGEQYF.

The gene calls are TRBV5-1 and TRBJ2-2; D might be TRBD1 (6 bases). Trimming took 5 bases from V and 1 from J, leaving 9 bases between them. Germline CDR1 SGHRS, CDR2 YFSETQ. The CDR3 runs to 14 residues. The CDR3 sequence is CASRWGRNTGELFF. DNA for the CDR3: TGCGCCAGCAGATGGGGGCGGAACACCGGGGAGCTGTTTTTT.

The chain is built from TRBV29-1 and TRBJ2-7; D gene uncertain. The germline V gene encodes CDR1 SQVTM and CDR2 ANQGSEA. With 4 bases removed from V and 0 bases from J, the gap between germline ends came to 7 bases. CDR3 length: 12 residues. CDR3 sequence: CSVALSSYEQYF. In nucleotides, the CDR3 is TGCAGCGTTGCTTTAAGCTCCTACGAGCAGTACTTC.

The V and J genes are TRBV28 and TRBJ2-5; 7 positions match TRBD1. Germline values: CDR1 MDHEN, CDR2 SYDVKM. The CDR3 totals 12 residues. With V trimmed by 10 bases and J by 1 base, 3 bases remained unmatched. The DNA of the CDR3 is TGTGCCACCCGGGACAGCCAAGAGACCCAGTACTTC. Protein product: CATRDSQETQYF.

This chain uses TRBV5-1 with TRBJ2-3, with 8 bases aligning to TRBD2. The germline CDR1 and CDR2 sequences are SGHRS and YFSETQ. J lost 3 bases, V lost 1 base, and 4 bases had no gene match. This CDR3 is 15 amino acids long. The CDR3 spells CASSLRSGRTDTQYF. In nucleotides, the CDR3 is TGCGCCAGCAGCTTGCGGAGCGGGAGAACAGATACGCAGTATTTT.

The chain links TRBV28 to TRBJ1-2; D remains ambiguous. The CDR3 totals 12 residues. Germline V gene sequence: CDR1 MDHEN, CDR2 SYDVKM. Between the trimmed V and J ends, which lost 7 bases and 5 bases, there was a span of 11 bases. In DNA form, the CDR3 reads TGTGCCAGCACGGCTCAAGGTTATGGCTACACCTTC. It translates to CASTAQGYGYTF.

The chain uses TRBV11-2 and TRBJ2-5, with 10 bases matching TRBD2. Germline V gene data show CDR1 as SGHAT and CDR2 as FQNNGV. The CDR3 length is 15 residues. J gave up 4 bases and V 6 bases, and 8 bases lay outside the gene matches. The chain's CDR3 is CASSRAGGLGETQYF. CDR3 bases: TGTGCCAGCAGTCGAGCGGGGGGGCTAGGAGAGACCCAGTACTTC.

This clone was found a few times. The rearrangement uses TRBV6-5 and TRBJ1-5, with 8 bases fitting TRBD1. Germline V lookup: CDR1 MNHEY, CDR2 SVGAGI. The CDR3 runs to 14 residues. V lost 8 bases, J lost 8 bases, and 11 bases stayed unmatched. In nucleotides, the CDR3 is TGTGCCAGCGGAAGGACAGGGAGAATTGAGCCCCAGCATTTT. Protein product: CASGRTGRIEPQHF.

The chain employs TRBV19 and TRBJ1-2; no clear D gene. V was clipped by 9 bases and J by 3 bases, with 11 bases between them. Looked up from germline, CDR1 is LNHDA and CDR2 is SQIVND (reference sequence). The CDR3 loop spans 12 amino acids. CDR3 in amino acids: CASLEGDYGYTF. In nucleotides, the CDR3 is TGTGCCAGCCTAGAGGGAGACTATGGCTACACCTTC.

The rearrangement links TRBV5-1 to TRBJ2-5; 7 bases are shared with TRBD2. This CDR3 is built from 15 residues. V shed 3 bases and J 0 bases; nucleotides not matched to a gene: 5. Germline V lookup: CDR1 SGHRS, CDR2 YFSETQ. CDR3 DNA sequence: TGCGCCAGCAGCTCTATGCTAGCGGACCAAGAGACCCAGTACTTC. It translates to CASSSMLADQETQYF.

In DNA form, the CDR3 reads TGTGCCAGCAGCTTGGCCCTGCTTCAGGGGGGTACCTACAATGAGCAGTTCTTC. It is translated as CASSLALLQGGTYNEQFF. This rearrangement joins TRBV5-6 to TRBJ2-1, with D possibly TRBD1 on 7 matching bases. The CDR3 sequence is 18 residues long. Trimming left V 0 bases short and J 2 bases short, with 18 bases between. Germline V gene sequence: CDR1 SGHDT, CDR2 YYEEEE.

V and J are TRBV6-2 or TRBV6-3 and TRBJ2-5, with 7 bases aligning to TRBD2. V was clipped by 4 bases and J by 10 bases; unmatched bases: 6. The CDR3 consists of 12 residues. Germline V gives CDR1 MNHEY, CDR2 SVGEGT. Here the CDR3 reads CASSSPPGGQYF. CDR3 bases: TGTGCCAGCAGTTCTCCCCCGGGGGGCCAGTACTTC.

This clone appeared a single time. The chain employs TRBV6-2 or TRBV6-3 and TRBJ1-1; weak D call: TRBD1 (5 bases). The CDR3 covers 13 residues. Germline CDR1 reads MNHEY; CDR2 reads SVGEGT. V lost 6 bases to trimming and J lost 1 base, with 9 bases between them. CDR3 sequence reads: CASSPTGNTEAFF. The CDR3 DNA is TGTGCCAGCAGCCCAACAGGGAACACTGAAGCTTTCTTT.

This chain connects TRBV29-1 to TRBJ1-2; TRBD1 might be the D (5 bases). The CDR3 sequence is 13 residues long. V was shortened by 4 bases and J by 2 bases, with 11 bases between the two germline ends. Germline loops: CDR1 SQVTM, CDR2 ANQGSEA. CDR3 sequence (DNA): TGCAGCGTTGGCCCCGGGGCGAACTATGGCTACACCTTC. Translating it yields CSVGPGANYGYTF. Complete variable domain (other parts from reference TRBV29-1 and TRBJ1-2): SAVISQKPSRDICQRGTSLTIQCQVDSQVTMMFWYRQQPGQSLTLIATANQGSEATYESGFVIDKFPISRPNLTFSTLTVSNMSPEDSSIYLCSVGPGANYGYTFGSGTRLTVV.

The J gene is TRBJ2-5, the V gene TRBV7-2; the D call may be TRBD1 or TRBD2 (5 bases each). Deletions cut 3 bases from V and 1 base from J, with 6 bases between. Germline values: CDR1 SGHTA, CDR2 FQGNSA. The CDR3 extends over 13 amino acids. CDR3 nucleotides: TGTGCCAGCAGCTTGGGGGTCCAAGAGACCCAGTACTTC. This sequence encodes CASSLGVQETQYF.

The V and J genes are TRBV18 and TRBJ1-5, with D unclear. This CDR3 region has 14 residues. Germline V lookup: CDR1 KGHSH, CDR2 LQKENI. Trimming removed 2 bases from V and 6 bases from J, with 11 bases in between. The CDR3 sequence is CASSPDGFTQPQHF. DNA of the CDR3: TGTGCCAGCTCACCAGACGGGTTTACTCAGCCCCAGCATTTT.

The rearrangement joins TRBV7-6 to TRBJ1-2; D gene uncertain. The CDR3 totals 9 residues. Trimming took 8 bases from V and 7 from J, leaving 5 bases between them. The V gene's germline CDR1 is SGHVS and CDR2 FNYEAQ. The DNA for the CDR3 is TGTGCCAGCGGCCCTGGCTACACCTTC. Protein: CASGPGYTF.

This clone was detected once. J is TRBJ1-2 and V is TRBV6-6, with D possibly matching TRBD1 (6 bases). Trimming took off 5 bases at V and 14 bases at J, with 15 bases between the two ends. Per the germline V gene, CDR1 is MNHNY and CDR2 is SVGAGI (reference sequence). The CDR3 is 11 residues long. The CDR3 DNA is TGTGCCAGCAGTAACGGACAGACCCCGACCTTC. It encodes CASSNGQTPTF.

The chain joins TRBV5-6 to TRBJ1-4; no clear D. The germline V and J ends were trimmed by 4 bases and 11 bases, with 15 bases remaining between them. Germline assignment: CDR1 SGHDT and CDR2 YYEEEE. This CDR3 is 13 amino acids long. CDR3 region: CASSPRYGDKLFF. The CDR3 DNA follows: TGTGCCAGCAGCCCTCGTTATGGGGATAAACTGTTTTTT.

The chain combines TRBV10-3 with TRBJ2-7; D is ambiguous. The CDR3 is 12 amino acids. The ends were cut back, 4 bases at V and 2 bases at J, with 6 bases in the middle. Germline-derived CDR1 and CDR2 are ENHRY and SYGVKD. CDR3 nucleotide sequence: TGTGCCATCAGTGCGGAAGCCTACGAGCAGTACTTC. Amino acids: CAISAEAYEQYF.

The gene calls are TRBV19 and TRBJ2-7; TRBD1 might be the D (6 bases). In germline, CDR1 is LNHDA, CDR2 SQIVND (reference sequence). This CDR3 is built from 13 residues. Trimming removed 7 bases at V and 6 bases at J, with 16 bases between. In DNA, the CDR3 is TGTGCCAGTAATGGGGGCGGCCTTTCCGAGCAGTACTTC. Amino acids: CASNGGGLSEQYF.